The entry below gives a single T cell receptor beta chain sequence along with its context. The data were obtained in a study of long-term antiretroviral therapy in people with HIV. This CDR3 has 16 amino acids. J was trimmed by 0 bases and V by 2 bases; bases with no gene match: 4. Germline V CDR1 and CDR2: LNHDA, SQIVND (reference sequence). Survey-level resolution applied to immunoSEQ assay v3.0. Here immunoSEQ multiplex PCR was the method, and the copy in TCRdb shows in-frame clones only, minus some. The table lists approximately 35,000 clones, more than 95% of them singletons. The TCR comes from a man aged 25-45 years with HIV. This chain uses TRBV19 with TRBJ1-1; 9 bases are a match to TRBD1. Source: unsorted PBMCs, taken 6.9 years after starting antiretroviral therapy. CDR3 in amino acids: CASSIQGTGMNTEAFF. As DNA, the CDR3 is TGTGCCAGTAGTATACAGGGGACAGGGATGAACACTGAAGCTTTCTTT.